This TCR beta chain was documented in a study of metastatic and nonmetastatic thyroid tumors. Each patient came to thyroid surgery without any prior treatment (of any kind). This clone came up many times. The same CDR3 can be traced to other DNA sequences in this sample. V was clipped by 0 bases and J by 0 bases, with 11 bases between them. The CDR3 has 16 residues. In germline, CDR1 is SGHAT, CDR2 FQNNGV. TCRdb re-processed the PCR reads through MiXCR. The sample lists about 31,000 clones, about 21% occurring once. The sample comprised blood. This receptor was identified in a female donor with papillary thyroid cancer or a benign thyroid nodule (not recorded which). Some clones in this sample may be carry-over from other donors' samples. The chain joins TRBV11-2 to TRBJ1-1; D is ambiguous. CDR3 sequence reads: CASSLDGVLLNTEAFF. CDR3 nucleotides: TGTGCCAGCAGCTTAGACGGGGTCTTATTGAACACTGAAGCTTTCTTT.